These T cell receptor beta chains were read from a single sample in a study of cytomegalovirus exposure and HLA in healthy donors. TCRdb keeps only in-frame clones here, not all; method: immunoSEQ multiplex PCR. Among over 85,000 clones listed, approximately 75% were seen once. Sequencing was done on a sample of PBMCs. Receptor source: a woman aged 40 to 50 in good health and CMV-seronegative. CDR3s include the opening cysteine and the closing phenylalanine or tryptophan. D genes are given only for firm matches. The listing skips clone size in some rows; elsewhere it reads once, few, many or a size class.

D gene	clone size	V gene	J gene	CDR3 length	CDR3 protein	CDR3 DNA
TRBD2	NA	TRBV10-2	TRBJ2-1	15	CASSSSGDSYNEQFF	TGCGCCAGCTCCTCGAGCGGGGACTCCTACAATGAGCAGTTCTTC
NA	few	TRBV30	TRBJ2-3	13	CAWSVSHTDTQYF	TGTGCCTGGAGTGTATCCCACACAGATACGCAGTATTTT
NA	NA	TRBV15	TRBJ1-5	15	CASSEFPGDNQPQHF	TGTGCCTCTAGCGAGTTCCCGGGCGACAATCAGCCCCAGCATTTT
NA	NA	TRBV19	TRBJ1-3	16	CASSIGQGRIGNTIYF	TGTGCCAGTAGTATCGGGCAGGGAAGAATCGGAAACACCATATATTTT
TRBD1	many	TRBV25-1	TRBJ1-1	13	CASTRQGSTEAFF	TGTGCCAGCACTAGACAGGGTAGTACTGAAGCTTTCTTT
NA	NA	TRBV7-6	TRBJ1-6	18	CASSLNSAGAINNSPLHF	TGTGCCAGCAGCTTAAACTCGGCAGGGGCCATCAATAATTCACCCCTCCACTTT
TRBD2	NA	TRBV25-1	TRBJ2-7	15	CASSETGLAGFEQYF	TGTGCCAGCAGTGAAACGGGACTAGCGGGGTTCGAGCAGTACTTC
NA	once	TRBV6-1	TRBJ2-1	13	CASRFGQNNEQFF	TGTGCCAGCAGGTTCGGACAGAACAATGAGCAGTTCTTC
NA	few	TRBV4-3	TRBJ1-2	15	CASSQAVGDLNGYTF	TGCGCCAGCAGCCAAGCGGTCGGGGATCTGAATGGCTACACCTTC
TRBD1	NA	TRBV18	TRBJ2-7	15	CASSDRDRGPYEQYF	TGTGCCAGCTCAGACCGGGACAGGGGCCCCTACGAGCAGTACTTC
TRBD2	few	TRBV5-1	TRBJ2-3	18	CASSFGRLAGGSTDTQYF	TGCGCCAGCAGCTTCGGTAGACTAGCGGGGGGCAGCACAGATACGCAGTATTTT
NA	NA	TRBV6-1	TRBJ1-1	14	CASSESTFPTEAFF	TGTGCCAGCAGTGAATCGACTTTTCCCACTGAAGCTTTCTTT
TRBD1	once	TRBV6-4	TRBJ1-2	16	CASSLDPGQGFYGYTF	TGTGCCAGCAGTCTAGACCCGGGACAGGGTTTCTATGGCTACACCTTC